This TCR beta chain was identified in a study of T cell repertoires in cytomegalovirus infection. Overall study context: An indication of both CMV infection and matching HLA type came from public TCR beta signatures. Whole-study results and caveats: Dominant in the ex vivo response were TCR beta clonotypes restricted by HLA-C and specific for CMV.

A single record per CDR3 protein comes from TCRdb applying MiXCR to the reads. Seen here are 800,000 to 950,000 distinct CDR3 sequences, approximately 29% observed once, and the top ten hold around 12%. This clonotype showed up just a few times. Its antigen is not identified. CDR1 is MNHNS, CDR2 SASEGT, per germline. V lost 1 base, J lost 11 bases, and 8 bases lay in between. The CDR3 is made up of 11 amino acids. J is TRBJ1-1 and V is TRBV6-1; D gene ambiguous. The receptor's source is a human donor in good health (CMV status not recorded). Some clones in this sample may be carry-over from other donors' samples. Sequencing used cultured CD8+ T cells from PBMCs, obtained from culture after CMV antigen stimulation. This CDR3 is CASSEGGVAFF. Here the CDR3 DNA reads TGTGCCAGCAGTGAAGGTGGGGTTGCTTTCTTT.